This TCR beta chain emerged from a study of control samples from healthy donors and cancer patients. TCRdb's copy holds only in-frame clones and misses some; the assay was immunoSEQ multiplex PCR. The sample holds 150,000 to 200,000 clones; roughly nine tenths are singletons and the top ten take around 1.5%. Trimming took 1 base from V and 0 from J; bases not matched to a gene: 11. Germline V lookup: CDR1 MGHDK, CDR2 SYGVNS. The CDR3 is made up of 18 amino acids. The TCR originated in a young man in good health. Source material: blood. The V and J genes are TRBV25-1 and TRBJ1-2; 7 positions match TRBD1. CDR3 in DNA: TGTGCCAGCAGTGAATCCACCCGACAGGGCCTGACTAACTATGGCTACACCTTC. Translating it yields CASSESTRQGLTNYGYTF.